The 5 T cell receptor beta chains presented below share a single source sample, sequenced in a study of blood T cell repertoires in COVID-19. TCRdb's copy holds only in-frame clones and misses some; the assay was immunoSEQ multiplex PCR. Among about 250,000 clones listed, around 83% were seen once. What was sequenced was PBMCs or T cells enriched from blood (not recorded which). The receptor set was obtained from a middle-aged man who had been exposed to COVID-19.

This clone was seen once. V is TRBV19 and J is TRBJ2-1, with 9 nucleotides matching TRBD2. There are 15 residues in the CDR3. V shed 7 bases and J 10 bases; nucleotides not matched to a gene: 14. Germline-derived CDR1 and CDR2 are LNHDA and SQIVND (reference sequence). The CDR3 reads CASTGGSGGVGEQFF. The CDR3 nucleotides read TGTGCCAGTACTGGTGGTAGCGGGGGTGTAGGGGAGCAGTTCTTC.

At least ten counts were recorded for this clone. The chain recombines TRBV5-4 with TRBJ1-1; D unclear. Trimming took 0 bases from V and 4 from J, leaving 10 bases between them. The CDR3 sequence is 14 residues long. CDR1 SGHNT and CDR2 YYREEE come from the germline V gene (reference sequence). The CDR3 region is CASSLGGRATEAFF. The CDR3 region has the DNA TGTGCCAGCAGCTTGGGCGGGCGGGCCACTGAAGCTTTCTTT.

This clone has just one count. This chain links TRBV30 with TRBJ2-7; 12 nucleotides align to TRBD2. This CDR3 is built from 14 residues. V gave up 0 bases and J gave up 4 bases; unmatched junction bases: 1. The germline CDR1 and CDR2 sequences are GTSNPN and SVGIG (reference sequence). The CDR3: CAWSVTSGGYEQYF. CDR3 DNA: TGTGCCTGGAGTGTGACTAGCGGGGGATACGAGCAGTACTTC.

The V call is TRBV25-1, the J call TRBJ2-7, with D possibly being TRBD2 (5 bases). CDR3 length equals 14 residues. V was cut by 0 bases and J by 1 base, with 7 bases left in between. CDR1 and CDR2 from the germline V gene are MGHDK and SYGVNS. CDR3 DNA: TGTGCCAGCAGTGAATACCGGGATTCCTACGAGCAGTACTTC. Translated: CASSEYRDSYEQYF.

This clone was found a few times. This chain uses TRBV12-3 or TRBV12-4 with TRBJ1-1; D is ambiguous. The CDR3 sequence is 12 residues long. The V end lost 6 bases, the J end lost 12 bases, and 17 bases lay between the germline ends. CDR3 sequence (DNA): TGTGCCAGCAGCAAACTGACCGAGGATCCTTTCTTT. Its translation: CASSKLTEDPFF.